This T cell receptor (beta chain) was captured in a study of blood T cell repertoires in COVID-19. Overall study: Spain, Italy and the United States supplied samples that represented acute and convalescent COVID-19.

There are 16 residues in the CDR3. Germline lookup yields CDR1 SGHNT and CDR2 YYREEE (reference sequence). Losses at the gene ends were 0 bases for V and 0 bases for J; bases not matched to a gene: 3. The assay was immunoSEQ multiplex PCR, and TCRdb's table has in-frame clones only and misses some. The sample yields 390,000 or so clones, roughly four fifths seen once. The sequence was obtained from a woman between 50 and 59 years old who had recovered from COVID-19. The V call is TRBV5-4, the J call TRBJ2-3, with TRBD2 identical over 8 bases. Sample: PBMCs or T cells enriched from blood (not recorded which). CDR3 DNA: TGTGCCAGCAGCTTGGAGCTAGCGGGTAGCACAGATACGCAGTATTTT. Residues: CASSLELAGSTDTQYF.